A selection of T cell receptor beta chains follows, all from one sample in a study of cytomegalovirus exposure and HLA in healthy donors. Produced via immunoSEQ multiplex PCR; TCRdb's table is partial and in-frame only. The data contain over 200,000 clones, about four fifths of them singletons. Sequenced: PBMCs. The receptor source for this set is a man in his forties in good health and CMV-seropositive. Both conserved end residues are part of each CDR3.

TRBV6-5	TRBJ1-2	CASRDQGASYGYTF
TRBV6-5	TRBJ2-2	CASTMGQGPTGELFF
TRBV30	TRBJ1-3	CAWSLPAGSGNTIYF
TRBV14	TRBJ1-3	CASRGQTSNTIYF
TRBV29-1	TRBJ2-1	CSVGGEQFF
TRBV5-1	TRBJ2-7	CASTTSGYEQYF
TRBV6-1	TRBJ1-5	CASSDLLGWGGNQPQHF
TRBV27	TRBJ2-5	CASSTLAGFQETQYF
TRBV6-5	TRBJ1-2	CASSEFEGDYGYTF
TRBV29-1	TRBJ2-1	CSVLASGNSYNEQFF